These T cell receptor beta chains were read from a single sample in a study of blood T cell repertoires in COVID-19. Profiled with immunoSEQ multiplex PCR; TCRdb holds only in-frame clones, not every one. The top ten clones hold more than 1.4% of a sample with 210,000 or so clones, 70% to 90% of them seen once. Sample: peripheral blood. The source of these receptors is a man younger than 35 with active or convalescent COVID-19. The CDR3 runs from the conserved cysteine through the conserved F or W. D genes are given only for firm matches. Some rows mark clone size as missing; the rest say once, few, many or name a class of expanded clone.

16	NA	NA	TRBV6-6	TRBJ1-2	TGTGCCAGCAGACTCGAACGGCAGGGTTATTCCCGTGGCTACACCTTC	CASRLERQGYSRGYTF
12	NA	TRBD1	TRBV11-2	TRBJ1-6	TGTGCCAGCACAACAGGGGTGTCACCCCTCCACTTT	CASTTGVSPLHF
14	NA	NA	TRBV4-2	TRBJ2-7	TGTGCCAGCAGCCAGCGGACCCCTGGGAGAGAGCAGTACTTC	CASSQRTPGREQYF
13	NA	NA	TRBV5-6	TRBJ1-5	TGTGCCAGCAGCTTGGGCAGGAATCAACCCCAGCATTTT	CASSLGRNQPQHF
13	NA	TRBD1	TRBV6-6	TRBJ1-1	TGTGCCAGCAGTAGACAGGGTTACACTGAAGCTTTCTTT	CASSRQGYTEAFF
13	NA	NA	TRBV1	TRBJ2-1	TGCACCAGCAGCCAAGATCGAAGCGGCGAGCAGTTCTTC	CTSSQDRSGEQFF
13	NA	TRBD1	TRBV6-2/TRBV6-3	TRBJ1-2	TGTGCCAGCAGTTACGTCAGGGGGGATGGCTACACCTTC	CASSYVRGDGYTF
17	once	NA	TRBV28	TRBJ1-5	TGTGCCAGCAGCCAAACGGGGGGAACCGTCAGCAATCAGCCCCAGCATTTT	CASSQTGGTVSNQPQHF
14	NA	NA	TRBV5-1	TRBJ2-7	TGCGCCAGCAGCTGGGGGACTGGTTCCTACGAGCAGTACTTC	CASSWGTGSYEQYF
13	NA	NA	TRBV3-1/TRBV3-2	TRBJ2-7	TGTGCCAGCGGGGGGTTAGGCTCCTACGAGCAGTACTTC	CASGGLGSYEQYF
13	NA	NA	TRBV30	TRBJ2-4	TGTGCCTGGAGCGCCTCAACGAGTAGCATTCAGTACTTC	CAWSASTSSIQYF
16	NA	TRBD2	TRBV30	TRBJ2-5	TGTGCCTGGAGTGGACCGGGACTAGCTCGAGGGGAGACCCAGTACTTC	CAWSGPGLARGETQYF